Presented here are 18 T cell receptor beta chains from one specimen sequenced in a study of blood T cell repertoires in COVID-19. Method: immunoSEQ multiplex PCR; TCRdb's copy keeps in-frame clones and lacks some. This sample has about 110,000 clones; about 80% occur once, and the top ten carry 5.5% to 8%. Specimen: peripheral blood. The receptors originated from a woman between 45 and 60 years old with acute or convalescent COVID-19.

This clone was counted only a few times. The CDR3 region has the DNA TGTGGCGCGGGGGTTAATACGCAGTATTTT. Protein sequence: CGAGVNTQYF. The chain uses TRBV28 and TRBJ2-3; 7 positions agree with TRBD2. Germline V gene lookup returns CDR1 MDHEN and CDR2 SYDVKM. The CDR3 totals 10 residues.

This sequence joins TRBV5-6 and TRBJ2-2; 7 bases line up with TRBD1. The CDR3 contains 15 residues. V was clipped by 2 bases and J by 5 bases; unmatched bases: 6. The germline V gene has CDR1 SGHDT and CDR2 YYEEEE. CDR3 sequence (DNA): TGTGCCAGCAGCTTACTGACAGGGCGGACCGGGGAGCTGTTTTTT. Translation: CASSLLTGRTGELFF.

There are a few counts of this clone. The CDR3: CASSPQGLDSRHQPQHF. Written as DNA, the CDR3 is TGTGCCAGCAGCCCGCAGGGGTTAGACAGCCGGCATCAGCCCCAGCATTTT. The rearrangement links TRBV3-1 (or the pseudogene TRBV3-2) to TRBJ1-5; possible D gene TRBD1, 6 bases. Deletions cut 4 bases from V and 5 bases from J, with 21 bases between. The CDR3 consists of 17 residues. The V gene's germline CDR1 is LGHDT and CDR2 YNNKEL (reference sequence).

This clone showed up just a few times. CDR3 bases: TGTGCCAGCCGTTCGTCAAGGGGGCCAAGAAACACTGAAGCTTTCTTT. The encoded protein is CASRSSRGPRNTEAFF. The rearrangement uses TRBV6-5 and TRBJ1-1; TRBD1 agrees at 7 bases. With V trimmed by 8 bases and J by 2 bases, 14 bases remained unmatched. The germline CDR1 and CDR2 sequences are MNHEY and SVGAGI. The CDR3 runs to 16 residues.

There are a few counts of this clone. V is TRBV30 and J is TRBJ1-5, with a weak D call TRBD1 (6 bases). Between the trimmed V and J ends, which lost 0 bases and 8 bases, there was a span of 8 bases. The CDR3 length is 12 residues. The germline gives CDR1 GTSNPN, CDR2 SVGIG (reference sequence). This CDR3 reads CAWSVQGKPQHF. CDR3 sequence (DNA): TGTGCCTGGAGTGTACAGGGAAAGCCCCAGCATTTT.

The chain carries TRBV27 and TRBJ2-3; perhaps TRBD1 as D (6 bases). Germline V gene lookup returns CDR1 MNHEY and CDR2 SMNVEV (reference sequence). V dropped 2 bases and J dropped 2 bases, with 8 bases sitting between them. This CDR3 has 14 amino acids. CDR3 protein: CASSLMGATDTQYF. CDR3 nucleotides: TGTGCCAGCAGTTTAATGGGGGCCACAGATACGCAGTATTTT.

This sequence joins TRBV25-1 and TRBJ1-2; 9 bases map to TRBD1. V lost 4 bases to trimming and J lost 0 bases; unmatched junction nucleotides: 6. The V gene's germline CDR1 is MGHDK and CDR2 SYGVNS. This CDR3 comprises 16 residues. In DNA form, the CDR3 reads TGTGCCAGCAGTGTTACAGGGGGCAGGTCTAACTATGGCTACACCTTC. Its translation is CASSVTGGRSNYGYTF.

This chain joins TRBV28 and TRBJ1-2; 8 bases agree with TRBD1. The V gene end was trimmed by 4 bases and the J gene end by 5 bases; junction bases not matched to a gene: 6. The CDR3 extends over 14 amino acids. Germline V lookup: CDR1 MDHEN, CDR2 SYDVKM. In DNA, the CDR3 is TGTGCCAGCAGTTCAGGGGGCGCGGAGTATGGCTACACCTTC. Protein product: CASSSGGAEYGYTF.

CDR3: CASRLTGFNQPQHF. CDR3 in DNA: TGTGCAAGTCGCTTGACAGGGTTCAATCAGCCCCAGCATTTT. The chain uses TRBV12-2 and TRBJ1-5; the D call TRBD1 from the table was never checked on the DNA. TRBV12-2 counts as a pseudogene. This CDR3 region has 14 residues.

The rearrangement links TRBV28 to TRBJ1-2; no clear D. CDR1 and CDR2 from the germline V gene are MDHEN and SYDVKM. This CDR3 spans 11 amino acids. V gave up 2 bases and J gave up 7 bases, with 5 bases separating them. The CDR3 sequence is CASSLEAGYTF. In DNA form, the CDR3 reads TGTGCCAGCAGTTTAGAGGCTGGCTACACCTTC.

V usage is TRBV5-3 and J usage is TRBJ1-3, with D perhaps matching TRBD1 (5 bases). TRBV5-3 has ORF status, its function being uncertain. With 0 bases removed from V and 0 bases from J, the gap between germline ends came to 25 bases. The CDR3 loop spans 21 amino acids. Here the CDR3 DNA reads TGTGCCAGAAGCTTGGATTATCAAGGGGTTGGAGTTGGGTTCTCTGGAAACACCATATATTTT. Residues: CARSLDYQGVGVGFSGNTIYF.

This rearrangement joins TRBV7-9 to TRBJ1-4, with D maybe TRBD1 (5 bases). CDR1 is SEHNR and CDR2 is FQNEAQ in the germline V gene (reference sequence). CDR3 length: 13 residues. CDR3 nucleotides: TGTGGCGTGCGTCAGGGCCCTAATGAAAAACTGTTTTTT. Its translation: CGVRQGPNEKLFF. Full variable domain (remainder filled in from reference TRBV7-9 and TRBJ1-4): DTGVSQNPRHKITKRGQNVTFRCDPISEHNRLYWYRQTLGQGPEFLTYFQNEAQLEKSRLLSDRFSAERPKGSFSTLEIQRTEQGDSAMYLCGVRQGPNEKLFFGSGTQLSVL.

The chain carries TRBV7-2 and TRBJ2-1; TRBD2 might be the D (5 bases). Germline assignment: CDR1 SGHTA and CDR2 FQGNSA. This CDR3 contains 13 residues. V was trimmed by 4 bases and J by 5 bases, leaving 9 bases between them. The CDR3 is CASSSGINNEQFF. The CDR3 DNA follows: TGTGCCAGCAGCTCCGGGATAAACAATGAGCAGTTCTTC.

Worth noting for this clone: The same CDR3 can be traced to other DNA sequences in this sample. V usage is TRBV5-1 and J usage is TRBJ1-1, with D perhaps matching TRBD1 (6 bases). Trimming took 0 bases from V and 4 from J, leaving 10 bases between them. Germline V gene lookup returns CDR1 SGHRS and CDR2 YFSETQ. CDR3 length: 14 amino acids. The CDR3 here is CASSLEGDGTEAFF. CDR3 coding DNA: TGCGCCAGCAGCTTGGAGGGGGACGGCACTGAAGCTTTCTTT.

V gene TRBV28 combines with J gene TRBJ1-2; TRBD1 aligns across 8 bases. This CDR3 has 13 amino acids. The junction had 4 bases not matched to a gene; V was cut back by 6 bases and J by 4 bases. Germline V gene sequence: CDR1 MDHEN, CDR2 SYDVKM. CDR3 protein: CASRPTGVYGYTF. In DNA form, the CDR3 reads TGTGCCAGCAGGCCGACAGGGGTCTATGGCTACACCTTC.

This clone was observed a single time. The chain is built from TRBV28 and TRBJ1-2; TRBD1 agrees at 7 bases. The CDR3 has 13 amino acids. From germline, CDR1 is MDHEN and CDR2 SYDVKM. With V trimmed by 6 bases and J by 6 bases, 7 bases remained unmatched. CDR3 DNA: TGTGCCAGCAGCCCGACAGGGTTCAATGGCTACACCTTC. It encodes CASSPTGFNGYTF.

This chain connects TRBV4-2 to TRBJ1-5; 8 positions match TRBD1. Germline assignment: CDR1 LGHNA and CDR2 YNFKEQ. This CDR3 is 14 amino acids long. J gave up 7 bases and V 6 bases, and 8 bases lay outside the gene matches. The CDR3 reads CASRRGQGEQPQHF. CDR3 sequence (DNA): TGTGCCAGCAGACGTGGACAGGGAGAACAGCCCCAGCATTTT.

The gene calls are TRBV28 and TRBJ2-2; TRBD2 aligns across 12 bases. The V and J ends lost 7 bases and 5 bases, in that order; junction bases with no gene match: 8. Germline-derived CDR1 and CDR2 are MDHEN and SYDVKM. The length of the CDR3 is 16 residues. The CDR3 loop is CASTSGGAYNTGELFF. DNA for the CDR3: TGTGCCAGCACTAGCGGGGGGGCCTATAATACCGGGGAGCTGTTTTTT.